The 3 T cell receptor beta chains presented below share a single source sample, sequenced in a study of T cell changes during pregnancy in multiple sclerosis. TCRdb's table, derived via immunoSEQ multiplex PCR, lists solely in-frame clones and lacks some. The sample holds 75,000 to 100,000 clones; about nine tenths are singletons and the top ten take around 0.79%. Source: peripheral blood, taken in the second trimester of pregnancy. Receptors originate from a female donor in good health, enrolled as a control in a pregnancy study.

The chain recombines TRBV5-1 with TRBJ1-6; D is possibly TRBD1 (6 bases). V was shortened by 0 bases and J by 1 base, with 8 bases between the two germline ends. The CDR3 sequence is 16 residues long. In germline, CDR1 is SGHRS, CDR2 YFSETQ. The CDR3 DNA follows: TGCGCCAGCAGCTTGGGGGGGCTGTCCTATAATTCACCCCTCCACTTT. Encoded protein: CASSLGGLSYNSPLHF.

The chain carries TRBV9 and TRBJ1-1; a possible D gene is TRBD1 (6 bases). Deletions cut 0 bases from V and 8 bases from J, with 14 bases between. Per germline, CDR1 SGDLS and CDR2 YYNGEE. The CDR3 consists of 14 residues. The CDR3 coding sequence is TGTGCCAGCAGCGTAGATACAGGGATGGGCGAAGCTTTCTTT. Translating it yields CASSVDTGMGEAFF.

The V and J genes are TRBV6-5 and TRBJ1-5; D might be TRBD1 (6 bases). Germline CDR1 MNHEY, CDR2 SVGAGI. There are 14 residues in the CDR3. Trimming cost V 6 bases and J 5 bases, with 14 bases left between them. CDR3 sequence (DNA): TGTGCCAGCAGGATAAAATACAGGGATCAGCCCCAGCATTTT. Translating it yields CASRIKYRDQPQHF.